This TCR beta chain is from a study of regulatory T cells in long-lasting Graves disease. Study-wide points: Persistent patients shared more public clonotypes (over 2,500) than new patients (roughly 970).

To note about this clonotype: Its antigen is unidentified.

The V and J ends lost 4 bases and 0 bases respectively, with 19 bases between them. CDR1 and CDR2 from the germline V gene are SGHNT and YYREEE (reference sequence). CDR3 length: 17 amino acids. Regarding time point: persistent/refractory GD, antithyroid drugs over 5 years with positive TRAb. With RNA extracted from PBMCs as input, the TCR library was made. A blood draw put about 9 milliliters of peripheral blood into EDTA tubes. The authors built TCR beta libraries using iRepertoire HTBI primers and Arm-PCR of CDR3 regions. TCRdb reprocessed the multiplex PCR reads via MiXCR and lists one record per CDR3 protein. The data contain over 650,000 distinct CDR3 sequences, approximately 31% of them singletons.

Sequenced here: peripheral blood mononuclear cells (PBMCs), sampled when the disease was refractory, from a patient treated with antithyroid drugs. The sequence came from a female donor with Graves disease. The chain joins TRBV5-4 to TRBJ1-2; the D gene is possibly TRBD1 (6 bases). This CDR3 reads CASSPQLGGGSNYGYTF. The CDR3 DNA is TGTGCCAGCAGCCCACAGTTGGGAGGGGGATCTAACTATGGCTACACCTTC.